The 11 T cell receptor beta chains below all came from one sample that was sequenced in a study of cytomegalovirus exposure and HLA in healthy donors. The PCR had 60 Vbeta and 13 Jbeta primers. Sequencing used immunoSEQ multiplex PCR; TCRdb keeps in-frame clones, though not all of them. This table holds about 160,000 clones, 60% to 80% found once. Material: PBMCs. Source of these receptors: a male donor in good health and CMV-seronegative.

In nucleotides, the CDR3 is TGTGCCAGCAGCCTTCATAGGAGTCGAGCGATCGATGAGCAGTTCTTC. Translated: CASSLHRSRAIDEQFF. This sequence joins TRBV9 and TRBJ2-1; D gene unclear. V was pared by 4 bases and J by 8 bases, with 22 bases between. From germline, CDR1 is SGDLS and CDR2 YYNGEE. CDR3 length equals 16 residues.

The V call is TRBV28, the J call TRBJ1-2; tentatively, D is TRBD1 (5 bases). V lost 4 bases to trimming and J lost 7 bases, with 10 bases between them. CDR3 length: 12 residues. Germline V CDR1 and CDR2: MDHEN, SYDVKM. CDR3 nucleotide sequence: TGTGCCAGCAGTTGCGGGGGTTGTGGCTACACCTTC. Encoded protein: CASSCGGCGYTF.

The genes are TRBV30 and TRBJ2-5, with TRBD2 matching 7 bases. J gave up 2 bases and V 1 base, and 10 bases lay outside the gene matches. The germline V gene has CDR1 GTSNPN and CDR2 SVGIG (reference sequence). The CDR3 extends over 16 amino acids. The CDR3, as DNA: TGTGCCTGGAGTGGGGCGGCTAGCGGCCGACAAGAGACCCAGTACTTC. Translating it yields CAWSGAASGRQETQYF.

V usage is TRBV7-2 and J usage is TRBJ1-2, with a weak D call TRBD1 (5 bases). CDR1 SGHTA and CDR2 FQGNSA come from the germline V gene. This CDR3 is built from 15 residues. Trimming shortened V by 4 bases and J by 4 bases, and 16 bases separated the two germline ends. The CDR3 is CASSSQGISGYGYTF. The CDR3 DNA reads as TGTGCCAGCAGCTCTCAGGGTATATCGGGCTATGGCTACACCTTC.

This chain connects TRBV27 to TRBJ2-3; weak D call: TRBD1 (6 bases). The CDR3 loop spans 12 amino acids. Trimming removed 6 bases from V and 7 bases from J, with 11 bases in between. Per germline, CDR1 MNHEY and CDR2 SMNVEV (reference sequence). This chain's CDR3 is CASSNTGHTQYF. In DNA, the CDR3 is TGTGCCAGCAGCAATACAGGGCATACGCAGTATTTT.

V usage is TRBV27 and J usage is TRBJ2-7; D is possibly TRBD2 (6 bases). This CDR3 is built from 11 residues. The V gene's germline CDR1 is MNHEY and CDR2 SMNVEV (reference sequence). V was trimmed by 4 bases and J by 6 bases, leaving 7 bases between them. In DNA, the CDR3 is TGTGCCAGCAGTTCCGGGGGCGAGCAGTACTTC. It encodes CASSSGGEQYF.

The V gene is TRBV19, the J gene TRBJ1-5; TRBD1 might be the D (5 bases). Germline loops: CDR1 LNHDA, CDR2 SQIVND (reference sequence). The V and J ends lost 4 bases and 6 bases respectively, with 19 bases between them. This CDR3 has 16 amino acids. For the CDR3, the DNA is TGTGCCAGTAGTACTAAGAGGGCGGGGACGATTCAGCCCCAGCATTTT. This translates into CASSTKRAGTIQPQHF.

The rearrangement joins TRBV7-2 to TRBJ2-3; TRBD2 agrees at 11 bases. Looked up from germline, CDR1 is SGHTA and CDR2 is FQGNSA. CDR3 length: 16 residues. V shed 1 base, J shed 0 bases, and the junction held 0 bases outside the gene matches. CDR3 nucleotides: TGTGCCAGCAGCTTAGTAGCGGGAGGGAGCACAGATACGCAGTATTTT. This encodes CASSLVAGGSTDTQYF.

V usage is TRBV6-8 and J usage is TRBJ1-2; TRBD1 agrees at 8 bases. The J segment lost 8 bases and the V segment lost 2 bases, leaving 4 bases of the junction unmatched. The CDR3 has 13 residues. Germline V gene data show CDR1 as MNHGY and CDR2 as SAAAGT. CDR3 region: CASSYQTGEGYTF. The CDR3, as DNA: TGTGCCAGCAGTTACCAGACAGGGGAAGGCTACACCTTC.

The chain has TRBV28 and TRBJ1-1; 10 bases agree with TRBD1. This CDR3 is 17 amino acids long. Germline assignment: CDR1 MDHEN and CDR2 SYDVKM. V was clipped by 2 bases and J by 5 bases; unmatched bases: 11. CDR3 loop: CASSLPGTGAPVTEAFF. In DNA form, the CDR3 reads TGTGCCAGCAGTTTACCCGGGACAGGGGCGCCGGTGACTGAAGCTTTCTTT.

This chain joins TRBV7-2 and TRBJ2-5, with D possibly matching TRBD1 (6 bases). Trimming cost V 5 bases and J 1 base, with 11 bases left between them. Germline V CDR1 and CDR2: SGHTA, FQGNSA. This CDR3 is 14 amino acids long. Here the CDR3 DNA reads TGTGCCAGCAGCCCACAGGGCTTCCAAGAGACCCAGTACTTC. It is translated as CASSPQGFQETQYF.